This T cell receptor beta chain stems from a study of blood T cells in healthy people across ages. Study-level points and caveats: Diversity was estimated from one million T cells, and these estimates were considered underestimates. Versus aged donors, long-lived donors had higher diversity and more naive CD4+ cells.

Germline V gene sequence: CDR1 LGHDT, CDR2 YNNKEL (reference sequence). V was shortened by 4 bases and J by 8 bases, with 14 bases between the two germline ends. This CDR3 is built from 13 residues. Then a second PCR, running about 6 to 11 cycles, was carried out with a sample-barcoded 5' primer and a J-beta primer mix. Each CDR3 protein gets one entry after TCRdb re-called the 5' RACE reads with MiXCR. The top ten clones hold approximately 13% of a sample with 650,000 to 1,000,000 distinct CDR3 sequences, about 36% of them seen once. As regards this clonotype: Antigen: not known.

The material sequenced was blood. The chain joins TRBV3-1 to TRBJ1-1, with a possible D match to TRBD1 (5 bases). The sequence was collected from a man aged 18 to 35 in good health. CDR3 sequence reads: CASSPGTHGEAFF. Here the CDR3 DNA reads TGTGCCAGCAGCCCCGGGACCCATGGGGAAGCTTTCTTT. Based on the CDR3 plus reference TRBV3-1 and TRBJ1-1, the full variable domain is DTAVSQTPKYLVTQMGNDKSIKCEQNLGHDTMYWYKQDSKKFLKIMFSYNNKELIINETVPNRFSPKSPDKAHLNLHINSLELGDSAVYFCASSPGTHGEAFFGQGTRLTVV.